Listed below are T cell receptor beta chains from one sample, sequenced in a study of OX40 agonist ivuxolimab in advanced cancers. The assay was immunoSEQ multiplex PCR, and TCRdb's table has in-frame clones only and misses some. Counted here are around 60,000 clones, more than 75% occurring once; the ten biggest clones make up 2.5% to 3.5%. The material sequenced was CD4+ or CD8+ T cells sorted from blood, taken in a trial of the OX40 agonist ivuxolimab. The receptors derive from an adult with an advanced solid tumor such as melanoma, head and neck, liver or kidney cancer. Each CDR3 is given with its conserved first and last residue. The D gene is left open where the match is weak. Rows give clone size only sometimes, using once, few, many, or a class for an expanded clone.

>TRBJ2-7|.|TRBV11-2|.
TGTGCCAGCAGCTTATGGACGAGTCCTGAGCAGTACTTC
CASSLWTSPEQYF
>TRBJ1-6|TRBD1|TRBV2|.
TGTGCCAGCACCCGAGACAGGGGCAATTCACCCCTCCACTTT
CASTRDRGNSPLHF
>TRBJ1-4|.|TRBV11-2|.
TGTGCCAGCAGCGGGGGAGGGGAAGCTAATGAAAAACTGTTTTTT
CASSGGGEANEKLFF
>TRBJ1-1|.|TRBV5-1|few
TGCGCCAGCAGCTTGGCAACGAACACTGAAGCTTTCTTT
CASSLATNTEAFF
>TRBJ2-3|.|TRBV19|.
TGTGCCAGTAGCCACGTACGGGGACACAACACAGATACGCAGTATTTT
CASSHVRGHNTDTQYF
>TRBJ1-5|.|TRBV30|.
TGTGCCTGGAGCTCGGGAGTCAATAGCAATCAGCCCCAGCATTTT
CAWSSGVNSNQPQHF
>TRBJ2-7|TRBD1|TRBV18|.
TGTGCCAGCTCATCGGACAGGGACTCCTACGAGCAGTACTTC
CASSSDRDSYEQYF
>TRBJ2-5|.|TRBV7-9|.
TGTGCCAGCAGCCACTGGCAGCAAGAGACCCAGTACTTC
CASSHWQQETQYF
>TRBJ1-2|TRBD1|TRBV7-8|.
TGTGCCAGCAGCTTGGAAGGGGGCGTCAATGGCTACACCTTC
CASSLEGGVNGYTF
>TRBJ1-4|.|TRBV15|.
TGTGCCACCAGCAGAGATACAGGGAACAGTGAAAAACTGTTTTTT
CATSRDTGNSEKLFF
>TRBJ1-2|.|TRBV19|.
TGTGCCAGTAGTCCCCAGGGTCACTATGGCTACACCTTC
CASSPQGHYGYTF
>TRBJ2-2|.|TRBV7-9|.
TGTGCCCTTCCGGGGCAGAAGAACACCGGGGAGCTGTTTTTT
CALPGQKNTGELFF
>TRBJ1-1|.|TRBV28|.
TGTGCCACCCTCCGGGCTGGGGACACTGAAGCTTTCTTT
CATLRAGDTEAFF
>TRBJ2-3|.|TRBV6-1|.
TGTGCCAGCATGGGTTCGGGAGGCACAGATACGCAGTATTTT
CASMGSGGTDTQYF
>TRBJ1-6|.|TRBV10-2|.
TGCGCCAGCAGTGAGACAGGCGCTCCCCTCCACTTT
CASSETGAPLHF
>TRBJ2-1|.|TRBV4-3|.
TGCGCCAGCAGCGCCCGGCTAGCAGATGAGCAGTTCTTC
CASSARLADEQFF
>TRBJ2-7|TRBD1|TRBV23-1|.
TGCGCCAGCGGGGACAGGACCTACGAGCAGTACTTC
CASGDRTYEQYF
>TRBJ2-3|TRBD1|TRBV5-1|.
TGCGCCAGCAGCTTGGTGGGACAGGGCACAGATACGCAGTATTTT
CASSLVGQGTDTQYF
>TRBJ1-2|.|TRBV29-1|.
TGCAGCTCCCTCGGGGGCCGCGGTGGCTACACCTTC
CSSLGGRGGYTF
>TRBJ2-7|TRBD2|TRBV27|.
TGTGCCAGCAGTCCCGCGGGACTAGCGGGTTACACGGGGTCCTACGAGCAGTACTTC
CASSPAGLAGYTGSYEQYF
>TRBJ2-3|TRBD1|TRBV7-2|.
TGTGCCAGCAGCTCGGGACAGGGGAATACGCAGTATTTT
CASSSGQGNTQYF
>TRBJ2-2|.|TRBV2|.
TGTGCCAGCAGCAAGGAGGGGAACACCGGGGAGCTGTTTTTT
CASSKEGNTGELFF
>TRBJ1-5|.|TRBV6-6|.
TGTGCCAGCACCTCCACGGGAAGCGGGCGCAATCAGCCCCAGCATTTT
CASTSTGSGRNQPQHF
>TRBJ2-2|.|TRBV2|.
TGTGCCAGCAGTGAGCGGGCTACCGGGGAGCTGTTTTTT
CASSERATGELFF
>TRBJ1-4|.|TRBV6-5|.
TGTGCCAGCAGCCTTCAGGGTGGCGATGAAAAACTGTTTTTT
CASSLQGGDEKLFF
>TRBJ1-5|.|TRBV4-1|medium-sized
TGCGCCAGCAGCCAAGCTGGGGATCAGCCCCAGCATTTT
CASSQAGDQPQHF
>TRBJ2-5|.|TRBV18|.
TGTGCCAGCTCACCGGACTCAAGGCAAGAGACCCAGTACTTC
CASSPDSRQETQYF
>TRBJ1-1|TRBD1|TRBV2|.
TGTGCCAGCAGTTTGACAGGGGGGAACACTGAAGCTTTCTTT
CASSLTGGNTEAFF
>TRBJ1-3|.|TRBV21-1|.
TGTGCCAGCAGCACAACCGGGACAGGACCATCTGGAAACACCATATATTTT
CASSTTGTGPSGNTIYF
>TRBJ1-6|.|TRBV5-1|.
TGCGCCAGCAGCTTGAGGGGGGGCGGTTCACCCCTCCACTTT
CASSLRGGGSPLHF
>TRBJ1-2|TRBD1|TRBV4-3|.
TGCGCTAGCAGCCAAGGGCAGGGGGGCTTCTATGGCTACACCTTC
CASSQGQGGFYGYTF
>TRBJ1-6|.|TRBV7-2|.
TGTGCCAGCAGCTCCCAAGGCAGGGGAATCGGGTCACCCCTCCACTTT
CASSSQGRGIGSPLHF
>TRBJ2-5|TRBD2|TRBV5-1|.
TGCGCCAGCACCCGGGGGGGGACGTACCAAGAGACCCAGTACTTC
CASTRGGTYQETQYF
>TRBJ2-5|.|TRBV10-3|.
TGTGCCACCTCAGGGGGGAACCAAGAGACCCAGTACTTC
CATSGGNQETQYF
>TRBJ1-1|.|TRBV28|.
TGTGCCAGCAGTAGCCCTAGGGACGCCCAAGGAGCTTTCTTT
CASSSPRDAQGAFF
>TRBJ2-7|.|TRBV4-1|.
TGCGCCAGCAGCCAAGGGGAGGGGGCGAACTACGAGCAGTACTTC
CASSQGEGANYEQYF
>TRBJ1-2|TRBD1|TRBV6-5|.
TGTGCCAGCAGCTCCGGGACAGAGTATGGCTACACCTTC
CASSSGTEYGYTF